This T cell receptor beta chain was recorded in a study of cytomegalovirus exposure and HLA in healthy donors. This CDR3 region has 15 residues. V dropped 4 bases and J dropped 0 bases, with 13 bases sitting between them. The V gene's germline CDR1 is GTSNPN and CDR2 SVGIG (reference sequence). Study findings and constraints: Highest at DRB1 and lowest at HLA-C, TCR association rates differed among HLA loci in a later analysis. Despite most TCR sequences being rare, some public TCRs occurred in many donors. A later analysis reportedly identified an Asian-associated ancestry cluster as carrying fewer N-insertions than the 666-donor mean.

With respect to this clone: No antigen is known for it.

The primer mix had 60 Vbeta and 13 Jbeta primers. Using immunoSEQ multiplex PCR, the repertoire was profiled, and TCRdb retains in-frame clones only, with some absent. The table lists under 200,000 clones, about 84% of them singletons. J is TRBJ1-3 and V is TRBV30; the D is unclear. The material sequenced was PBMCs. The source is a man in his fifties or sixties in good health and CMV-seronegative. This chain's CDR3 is CAWIQDFYSGNTIYF. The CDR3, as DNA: TGTGCCTGGATCCAGGACTTCTACTCTGGAAACACCATATATTTT.